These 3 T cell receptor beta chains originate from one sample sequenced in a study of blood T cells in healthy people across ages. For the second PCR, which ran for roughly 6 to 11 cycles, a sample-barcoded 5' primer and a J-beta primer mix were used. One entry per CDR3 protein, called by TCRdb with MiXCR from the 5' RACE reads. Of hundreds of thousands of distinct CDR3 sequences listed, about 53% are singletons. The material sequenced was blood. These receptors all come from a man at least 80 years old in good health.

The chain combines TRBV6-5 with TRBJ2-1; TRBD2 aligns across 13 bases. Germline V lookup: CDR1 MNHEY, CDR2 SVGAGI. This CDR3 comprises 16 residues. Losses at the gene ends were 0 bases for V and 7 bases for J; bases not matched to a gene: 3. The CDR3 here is CASSYSGTSGKNEQFF. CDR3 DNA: TGTGCCAGCAGTTACTCCGGGACTAGCGGGAAAAATGAGCAGTTCTTC.

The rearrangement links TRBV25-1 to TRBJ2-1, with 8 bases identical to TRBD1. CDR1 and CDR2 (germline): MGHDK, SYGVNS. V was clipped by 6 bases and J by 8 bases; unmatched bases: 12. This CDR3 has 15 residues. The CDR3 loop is CASRADRGAGHEQFF. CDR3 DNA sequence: TGTGCCAGCAGGGCTGACAGGGGAGCAGGCCATGAGCAGTTCTTC.

The CDR3 spells CASRNRVGSSEQYF. CDR3 bases: TGTGCCAGCAGGAACAGGGTTGGGAGCAGCGAGCAGTACTTC. The chain couples TRBV11-2 to TRBJ2-7; possible D gene TRBD1, 6 bases. Trimming stripped 6 bases from V and 6 bases from J, with 18 bases between. The CDR3 consists of 14 residues. Germline values: CDR1 SGHAT, CDR2 FQNNGV. The full variable domain, with the rest looked up from reference TRBV11-2 and TRBJ2-7, is EAGVAQSPRYKIIEKRQSVAFWCNPISGHATLYWYQQILGQGPKLLIQFQNNGVVDDSQLPKDRFSAERLKGVDSTLKIQPAKLEDSAVYLCASRNRVGSSEQYFGPGTRLTVT.